This T cell receptor (beta chain) was identified in a study of response to subunit inactivated influenza vaccine. TCRdb reanalysed the RT-PCR reads using MiXCR and keeps one entry per CDR3 protein. The table has around 580,000 distinct CDR3 sequences, about 10% seen once. Study conclusions and caveats: Few additional T cells are recruited per seasonal influenza vaccination, authors suggested.

As regards this clonotype: Antigen: not known.

V gave up 2 bases and J gave up 3 bases, with 8 bases separating them. There are 13 residues in the CDR3. This receptor was identified in a man aged 50 to 60 who received an inactivated influenza vaccine. The chain employs TRBV12-3 or TRBV12-4 and TRBJ2-7; D is tentatively TRBD1 or TRBD2 (5 bases each). The source was PBMCs from blood, collected on the day of vaccination. CDR3 in amino acids: CASSLTGLYEQYF. CDR3 bases: TGTGCCAGCAGTTTAACGGGGCTCTACGAGCAGTACTTC.